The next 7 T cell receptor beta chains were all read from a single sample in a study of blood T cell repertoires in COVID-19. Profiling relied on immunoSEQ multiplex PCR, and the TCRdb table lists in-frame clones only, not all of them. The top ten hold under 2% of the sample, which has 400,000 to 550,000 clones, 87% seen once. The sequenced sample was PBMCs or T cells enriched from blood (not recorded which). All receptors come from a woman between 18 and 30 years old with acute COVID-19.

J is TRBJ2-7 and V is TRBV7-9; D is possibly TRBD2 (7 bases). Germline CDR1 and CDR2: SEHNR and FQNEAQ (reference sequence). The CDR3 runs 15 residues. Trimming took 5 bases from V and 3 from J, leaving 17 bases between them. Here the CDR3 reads CASSQGTTHGYEQYF. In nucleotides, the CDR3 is TGTGCCAGCAGCCAGGGGACTACCCACGGCTACGAGCAGTACTTC.

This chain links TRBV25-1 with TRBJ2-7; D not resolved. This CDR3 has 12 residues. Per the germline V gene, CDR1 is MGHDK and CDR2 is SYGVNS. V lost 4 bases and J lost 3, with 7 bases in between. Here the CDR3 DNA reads TGTGCCAGCAGTGGACAAGTCTACGAGCAGTACTTC. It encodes CASSGQVYEQYF.

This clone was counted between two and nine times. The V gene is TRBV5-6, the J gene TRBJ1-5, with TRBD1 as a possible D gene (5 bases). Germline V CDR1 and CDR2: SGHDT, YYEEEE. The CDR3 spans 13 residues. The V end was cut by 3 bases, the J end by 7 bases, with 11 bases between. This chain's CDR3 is CASSSRALQPQHF. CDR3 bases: TGTGCCAGCAGCTCCAGGGCCCTACAGCCCCAGCATTTT.

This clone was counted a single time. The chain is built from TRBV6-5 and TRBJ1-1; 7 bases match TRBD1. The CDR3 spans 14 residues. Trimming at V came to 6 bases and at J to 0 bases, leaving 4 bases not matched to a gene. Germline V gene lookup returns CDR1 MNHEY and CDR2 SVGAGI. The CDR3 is CASSPDRVNTEAFF. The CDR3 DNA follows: TGTGCCAGCAGCCCAGACAGGGTGAACACTGAAGCTTTCTTT.

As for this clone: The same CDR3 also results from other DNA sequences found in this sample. The CDR3 DNA sequence: TGCGCCAGCAGCTTGGACAGGGGTGGGACTGAAGCTTTCTTT. Its translation: CASSLDRGGTEAFF. The chain couples TRBV5-1 to TRBJ1-1; 7 bases align to TRBD1. V shed 0 bases and J 5 bases; nucleotides not matched to a gene: 4. This CDR3 is 14 amino acids long. Germline V gene lookup returns CDR1 SGHRS and CDR2 YFSETQ.

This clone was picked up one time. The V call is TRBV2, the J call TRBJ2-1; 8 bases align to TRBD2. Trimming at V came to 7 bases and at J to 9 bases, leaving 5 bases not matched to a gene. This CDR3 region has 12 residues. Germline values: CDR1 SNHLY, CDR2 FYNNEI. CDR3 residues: CASNQGTSEQFF. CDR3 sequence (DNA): TGTGCCAGCAACCAGGGGACTAGTGAGCAGTTCTTC.

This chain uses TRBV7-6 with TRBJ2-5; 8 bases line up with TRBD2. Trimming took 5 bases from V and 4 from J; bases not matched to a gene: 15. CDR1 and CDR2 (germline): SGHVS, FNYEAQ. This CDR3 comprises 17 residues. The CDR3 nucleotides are TGTGCCAGCAGCCCCAGGGTTAGCGGGACACATGGAGAGACCCAGTACTTC. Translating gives CASSPRVSGTHGETQYF.